These T cell receptor beta chains were read from a single sample in a study of Graves' ophthalmopathy and Graves' hyperthyroidism. TCRdb analysed the multiplex PCR reads with MiXCR anew, one entry per CDR3 protein. The sample has about 620,000 distinct CDR3 sequences; over 20% are singletons. The material sequenced was peripheral blood. The source is a woman aged 18 to 35 with stable Graves' hyperthyroidism. Some clones in this sample may be carry-over from other donors' samples. The CDR3 runs from the conserved cysteine through the conserved F or W. Fields, in order: J gene, V gene, clone size, D gene, CDR3 DNA, CDR3 protein. The D gene is left open where the match is weak. Size is omitted from some rows. Given values are once, few, many or a class for expanded clones.

>TRBJ1-6|TRBV6-4|few|.
TGTGCCAGCAGTCCCCGACAGGCTAATAATTCACCCCTCCACTTT
CASSPRQANNSPLHF
>TRBJ1-2|TRBV6-5|.|.
TGTGCCACTCTGCGAGGGGACGGCTACACCTTC
CATLRGDGYTF
>TRBJ2-7|TRBV5-1|many|TRBD2
TGCGCCAGCAGCTCTACTAGCGGTTACGAGCAGTACTTC
CASSSTSGYEQYF
>TRBJ1-5|TRBV28|.|.
TGTGCCAGCAGTTTTGGGTTTGGGCAGCCCCAGCATTTT
CASSFGFGQPQHF
>TRBJ2-7|TRBV11-2|.|TRBD2
TGTGCCAGCAGCCCTATTGCGGGAGGAGGGTCCTACGAGCAGTACTTC
CASSPIAGGGSYEQYF
>TRBJ2-7|TRBV29-1|.|TRBD2
TGCAGCGTGCACACTAGCGGGGGGAACAACGAGCAGTACTTC
CSVHTSGGNNEQYF
>TRBJ1-1|TRBV6-1|many|.
TGTGCCAGCAGTGTAACAGGTACCAACACTGAAGCTTTCTTT
CASSVTGTNTEAFF
>TRBJ1-2|TRBV6-5|many|.
TGTGCCAGCAGTTACCCCCCGGGGAACTATGGCTACACCTTC
CASSYPPGNYGYTF
>TRBJ1-2|TRBV27|.|TRBD1
TGTGCCAGCAGTCCTCAGACGACAGGGGGCGGCTACACCTTC
CASSPQTTGGGYTF
>TRBJ1-2|TRBV9|many|.
TGTGCCAGCAGCTTACAAACGGGAACATCTAACTATGGCTACACCTTC
CASSLQTGTSNYGYTF
>TRBJ1-2|TRBV6-1|many|.
TGTGCCAGCTTAGGGGGGGAGAATTATGGCTACACCTTC
CASLGGENYGYTF
>TRBJ1-2|TRBV20-1|many|.
TGCAGTGCTAGAGGGGGTGGCTACACCTTC
CSARGGGYTF
>TRBJ1-1|TRBV4-2|few|TRBD1
TGTGCCAGCAGCCAACATACAGGGGGCTCTGAAGCTTTCTTT
CASSQHTGGSEAFF
>TRBJ2-5|TRBV19|many|TRBD2
TGTGCCAGTAGTATAAGCGGGATAGAGACCCAGTACTTC
CASSISGIETQYF
>TRBJ2-7|TRBV12-3/TRBV12-4|many|TRBD1
TGTGCCAGCAGTTCCAGGACAGGGTTCCACGAGCAGTACTTC
CASSSRTGFHEQYF
>TRBJ1-2|TRBV6-5|few|.
TGTGCCAGCAGTTACAACAGACTCTATGGCTACACCTTC
CASSYNRLYGYTF
>TRBJ1-1|TRBV5-1|few|.
TGCGCCAGCAGACCCCGGGACTCCATATTGAACACTGAAGCTTTCTTT
CASRPRDSILNTEAFF
>TRBJ2-7|TRBV7-8|many|TRBD2
TGTGCCAGCAGCTTACAGCGGGGGAGGGAATACGAGCAGTACTTC
CASSLQRGREYEQYF
>TRBJ1-5|TRBV20-1|few|.
TGCAGTGTTCCCCCTGGGGGTTCGGATCAGCCCCAGCATTTT
CSVPPGGSDQPQHF
>TRBJ1-5|TRBV6-1|many|.
TGTGCCAGCAGCCGGGGTAGCGGCCAGCCCCAGCATTTT
CASSRGSGQPQHF
>TRBJ1-5|TRBV7-7|few|.
TGTGCTAGCAGCCCCGCTCAGGGCAGGAATAGCAATCAGCCCAAGCATTTT
CASSPAQGRNSNQPKHF
>TRBJ1-3|TRBV28|once|.
TGTGCCAGCAGTTTAAAGGGAACGGGAAACACCATATATTTT
CASSLKGTGNTIYF
>TRBJ2-4|TRBV3-1|.|.
TGTGCCAGCAGCCAAGATACGGGTAATATAATGCTAGCCAAAAACATTCAGTACTTC
CASSQDTGNIMLAKNIQYF
>TRBJ1-1|TRBV6-5|many|TRBD1
TGTGCCAGCAGTTACCCCAAGGGACAGGGGTCCACTGAAGCTTTCTTT
CASSYPKGQGSTEAFF
>TRBJ2-7|TRBV4-2|many|.
TGTGCCAGCAGCCAAGCAGGATACGAGCAGTACTTC
CASSQAGYEQYF
>TRBJ1-1|TRBV20-1|many|.
TGCAGTGCTAGAGATCAATCCCTAAACACTGAAGCTTTCTTT
CSARDQSLNTEAFF
>TRBJ1-1|TRBV6-1|.|.
TGTGCCAGCAGTGAGGATCTGGTGGACACTGAAGCTTTCTTT
CASSEDLVDTEAFF
>TRBJ2-7|TRBV19|.|.
TGTGCCAGTAGTTTTGTCCCGGGGGCCCGCTCCTACGAGCAGTACTTC
CASSFVPGARSYEQYF
>TRBJ1-1|TRBV29-1|.|.
TGCAGCGTTGAAGAGGGCACATCGAGAACTGAAGCTTTCTTT
CSVEEGTSRTEAFF
>TRBJ1-1|TRBV6-1|many|.
TGTGCCAGCAGTGGCAACAGGGTTGGCACTGAAGCTTTCTTT
CASSGNRVGTEAFF
>TRBJ2-7|TRBV25-1|many|.
TGTGCCAGCAGTGGGATTCGGGAGCAGTACTTC
CASSGIREQYF
>TRBJ1-3|TRBV15|.|TRBD1
TGTGCCACCAGAATAGACAGGGGAGCTGGAAACACCATATATTTT
CATRIDRGAGNTIYF